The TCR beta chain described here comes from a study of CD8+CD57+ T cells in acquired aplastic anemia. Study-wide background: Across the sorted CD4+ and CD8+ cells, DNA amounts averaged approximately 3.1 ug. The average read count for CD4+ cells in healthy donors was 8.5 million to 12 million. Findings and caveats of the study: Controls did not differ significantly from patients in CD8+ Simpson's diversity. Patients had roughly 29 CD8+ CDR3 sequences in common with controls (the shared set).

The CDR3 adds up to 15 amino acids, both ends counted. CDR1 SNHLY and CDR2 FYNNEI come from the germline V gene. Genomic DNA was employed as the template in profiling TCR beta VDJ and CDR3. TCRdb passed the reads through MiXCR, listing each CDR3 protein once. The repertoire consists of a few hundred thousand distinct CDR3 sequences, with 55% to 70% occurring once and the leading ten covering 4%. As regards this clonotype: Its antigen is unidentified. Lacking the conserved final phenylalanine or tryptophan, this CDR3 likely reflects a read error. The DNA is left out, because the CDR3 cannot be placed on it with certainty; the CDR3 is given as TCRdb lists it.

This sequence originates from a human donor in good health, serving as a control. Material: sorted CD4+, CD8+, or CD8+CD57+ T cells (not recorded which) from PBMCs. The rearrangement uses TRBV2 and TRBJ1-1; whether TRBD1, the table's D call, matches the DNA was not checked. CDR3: CASRGGQGSSYNSPL.